These 9 T cell receptor beta chains share one sample of origin, sequenced in a study of T cells in women clearing cervical HPV infection. Sequenced by immunoSEQ multiplex PCR; TCRdb stores in-frame clones only, minus some. The sample's table shows about 22,000 clones. Sequenced input: blood buffy coat. These TCRs come from a woman between 18 and 70 years old with a cervical HPV16 infection that either progressed to CIN3+ or cleared (not recorded which).

About this clone itself: The observed sequence ends 3 residues before the CDR3 terminus, with the missing tail filled in from the germline J gene. This chain uses TRBV7-2 with TRBJ1-5, with D maybe TRBD1 (6 bases). CDR3 length: 15 amino acids. The germline V gene has CDR1 SGHTA and CDR2 FQGNSA. V was pared by 1 base and J by 6 bases, with 13 bases between. The CDR3 DNA, read in part, is TGTGCCAGCAGCTTAGTGGGGGGGGCTAGTCAGCCC. As protein: CASSLVGGASQP. The full CDR3 protein is CASSLVGGASQPQHF.

Of note for this clone: Coverage ceases 3 residues before the CDR3 finishes, and the germline J gene fills in the end. V gene TRBV28 combines with J gene TRBJ1-1; D ambiguous. V dropped 5 bases and J dropped 0 bases, with 10 bases sitting between them. Germline CDR1 is MDHEN and CDR2 is SYDVKM. The CDR3 length is 14 residues. The covered CDR3 bases are TGTGCCAGCAGTGGCGGAGTCATGAACACTGAA. Translating it yields CASSGGVMNTE. The whole CDR3 region reads CASSGGVMNTEAFF.

Details on this clone: The read gets to within 3 residues of the CDR3 end, and the germline J gene fills in the rest. Other nucleotide sequences from this sample produce the same CDR3. The rearrangement uses TRBV29-1 and TRBJ2-3, with 8 bases aligning to TRBD1. CDR3 length: 12 amino acids. The V segment lost 7 bases and the J segment 6 bases; nucleotides outside the gene matches: 6. In germline, CDR1 is SQVTM, CDR2 ANQGSEA. CDR3 in amino acids: CSAGQGPDTQYF. CDR3 DNA (partial): TGCAGCGCTGGACAGGGTCCGGATACG.

For this clone: The read falls 3 residues short of the CDR3 end, and the missing part is taken from the germline J gene. The V call is TRBV2, the J call TRBJ2-3, with 14 bases matching TRBD2. Trimming cost V 6 bases and J 1 base; bases outside gene matches: 3. In germline, CDR1 is SNHLY, CDR2 FYNNEI. The CDR3 length is 16 residues. CDR3 loop: CASRGLAGDGTDTQYF. The covered CDR3 bases are TGTGCCAGCAGGGGACTAGCGGGAGATGGCACAGATACG.

Notes on this clone: Coverage ceases 3 residues before the CDR3 finishes, and the germline J gene fills in the end. The same CDR3 can be traced to other DNA sequences in this sample. The rearrangement links TRBV7-8 to TRBJ1-2, with 12 bases fitting TRBD1. The CDR3 is 16 amino acids. Germline V gene lookup returns CDR1 SGHVS and CDR2 FQNEAQ. The CDR3 is CASSYIPGQGAVGYTF. The DNA read from the CDR3 is TGTGCCAGCAGTTATATACCGGGACAGGGGGCGGTAGGC.

Turning to this clone: Read data end 3 residues before the CDR3 end; the end is taken from the germline J gene. The chain has TRBV5-1 and TRBJ2-7; the D gene is possibly TRBD2 (6 bases). V was pared by 4 bases and J by 5 bases, with 25 bases between. CDR3 length equals 17 residues. Germline assignment: CDR1 SGHRS and CDR2 YFSETQ. CDR3 bases read: TGCGCCAGCAGCCGTCCTACTAGCCCCGACTGGAGACACGAG. Translated, it gives CASSRPTSPDWRHE. The entire CDR3 sequence reads CASSRPTSPDWRHEQYF.

For this clone: From the germline J gene comes the end of the CDR3, since the read stops 3 residues before it. The chain recombines TRBV7-6 with TRBJ2-1; a weak D match, TRBD2 (6 bases). The length of the CDR3 is 15 residues. V gave up 5 bases and J gave up 6 bases, with 17 bases separating them. Germline V CDR1 and CDR2: SGHVS, FNYEAQ. CDR3 amino acids: CASSSLGLPSNEQFF. CDR3 DNA, as far as it was read: TGTGCCAGCAGCAGCCTGGGACTTCCATCCAATGAG. Filled out from reference TRBV7-6 and TRBJ2-1, the complete variable domain reads GAGVSQSPRYKVTKRGQDVALRCDPISGHVSLYWYRQALGQGPEFLTYFNYEAQQDKSGLPNDRFSAERPEGSISTLTIQRTEQRDSAMYRCASSSLGLPSNEQFFGPGTRLTVL.

Concerning this clone: The read ends 3 residues before the CDR3 terminus; that terminus is restored from the germline J gene. This chain uses TRBV12-3 or TRBV12-4 with TRBJ2-7, with D maybe TRBD2 (7 bases). The CDR3 length is 14 residues. Trimming cost V 3 bases and J 5 bases, with 14 bases left between them. This CDR3 reads CASSLGGAYHEQYF. The CDR3 DNA, read in part, is TGTGCCAGCAGTTTGGGGGGGGCCTATCACGAG.

Concerning this clone: The junction departs from the called germline gene at one end, perhaps through a read error. From the germline J gene comes the end of the CDR3, since the read stops 3 residues before it. This chain connects TRBV7-7 to TRBJ2-5; 8 nucleotides agree with TRBD2. CDR1 is SSHAT, CDR2 FNYEAQ, per germline (reference sequence). CDR3 length: 15 residues. CDR3 loop: CASSLAGGLQETQYF. The CDR3 bases that were read are TGTGCTAGCAGCCTTGCGGGGGGCCTACAAGAGACC. Complete variable domain (other parts from reference TRBV7-7 and TRBJ2-5): GAGVSQSPRYKVTKRGQDVTLRCDPISSHATLYWYQQALGQGPEFLTYFNYEAQPDKSGLPSDRFSAERPEGSISTLTIQRTEQRDSAMYRCASSLAGGLQETQYFGPGTRLLVL.